This T cell receptor (beta chain) was documented in a study of neoadjuvant anti-PD-1 for oral cavity cancer. Overall study context: Most patients had three to four biweekly doses of 3 mg/kg nivolumab before resection. Around day 43, patients without progression received a fourth nivolumab dose before surgery.

Germline loops: CDR1 MGHRA, CDR2 YSYEKL. The length of the CDR3 is 20 residues. J gave up 6 bases and V 4 bases, and 24 bases lay outside the gene matches. Patients had HPV-negative, locally advanced oral cavity squamous cell carcinoma. Most PBMC samples had approximately 470 ng input DNA in six replicates. The assay was immunoSEQ multiplex PCR, and TCRdb's table has in-frame clones only and misses some. The sample has about 13,000 clones, over 70% seen once. The sequence was collected from a person aged 35-79 years with oral cavity squamous cell carcinoma. Source: PBMCs, taken before nivolumab (anti-PD-1) treatment. The V and J genes are TRBV4-1 and TRBJ2-3, with 8 nucleotides matching TRBD2. The CDR3, as DNA: TGCGCCAGCAGCCCACTCCTGGGGGTAGCGGGGACCCGATTGGGGGATACGCAGTATTTT. It yields the protein CASSPLLGVAGTRLGDTQYF.